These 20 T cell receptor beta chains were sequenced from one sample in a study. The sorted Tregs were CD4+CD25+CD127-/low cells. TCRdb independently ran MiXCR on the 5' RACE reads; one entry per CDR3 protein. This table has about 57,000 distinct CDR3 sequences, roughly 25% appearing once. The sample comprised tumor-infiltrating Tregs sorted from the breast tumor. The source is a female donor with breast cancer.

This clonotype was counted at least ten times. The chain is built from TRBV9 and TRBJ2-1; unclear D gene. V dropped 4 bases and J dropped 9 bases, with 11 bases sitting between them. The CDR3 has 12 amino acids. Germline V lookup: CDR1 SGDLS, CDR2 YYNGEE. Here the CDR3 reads CASSPPAGEQFF. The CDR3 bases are TGTGCCAGCAGCCCCCCGGCCGGTGAGCAGTTCTTC.

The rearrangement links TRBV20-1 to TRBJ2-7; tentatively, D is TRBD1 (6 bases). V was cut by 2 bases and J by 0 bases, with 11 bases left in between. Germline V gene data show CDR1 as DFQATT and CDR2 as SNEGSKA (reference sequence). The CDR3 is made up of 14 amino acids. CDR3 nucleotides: TGCAGTGCTAGAACTCAGGGGAGCTCCTACGAGCAGTACTTC. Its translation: CSARTQGSSYEQYF.

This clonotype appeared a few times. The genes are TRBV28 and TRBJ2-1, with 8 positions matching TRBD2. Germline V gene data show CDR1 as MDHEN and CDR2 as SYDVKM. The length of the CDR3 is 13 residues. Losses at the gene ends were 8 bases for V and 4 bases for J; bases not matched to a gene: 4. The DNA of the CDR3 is TGTGCCAGCTTGTCGGGAGGGTACAATGAGCAGTTCTTC. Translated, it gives CASLSGGYNEQFF.

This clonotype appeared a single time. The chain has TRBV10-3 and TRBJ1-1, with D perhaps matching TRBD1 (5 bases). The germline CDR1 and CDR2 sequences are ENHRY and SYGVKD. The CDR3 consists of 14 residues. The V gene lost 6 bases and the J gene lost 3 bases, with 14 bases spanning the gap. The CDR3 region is CAISSRVGDTEAFF. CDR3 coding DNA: TGTGCCATCAGCAGCAGGGTGGGGGACACTGAAGCTTTCTTT.

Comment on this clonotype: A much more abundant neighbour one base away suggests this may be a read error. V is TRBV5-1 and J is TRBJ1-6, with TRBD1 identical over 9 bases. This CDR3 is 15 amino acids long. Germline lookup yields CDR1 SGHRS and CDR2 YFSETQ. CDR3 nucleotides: TGCGCCGGCAGCTTACCCGGGACAGGGAATTCACCCCTCCACTTT. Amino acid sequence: CAGSLPGTGNSPLHF.

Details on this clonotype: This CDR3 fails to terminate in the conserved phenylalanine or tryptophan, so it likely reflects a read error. The CDR3 DNA reads as TGCAGTGTAGCTCGGAACACTGAAGCTTTCTCT. Translation: CSVARNTEAFS. J is TRBJ1-1 and V is TRBV20-1, with unresolved D. The ends were cut back, 7 bases at V and 1 base at J, with 7 bases in the middle. The length of the CDR3 is 11 residues. Germline lookup yields CDR1 DFQATT and CDR2 SNEGSKA (reference sequence).

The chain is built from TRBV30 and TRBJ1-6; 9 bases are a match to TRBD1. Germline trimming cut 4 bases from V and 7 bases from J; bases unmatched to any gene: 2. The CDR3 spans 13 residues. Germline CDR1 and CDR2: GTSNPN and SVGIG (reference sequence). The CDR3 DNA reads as TGTGCCTGGACTGGGACAGGGAATTCACCCCTCCACTTT. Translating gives CAWTGTGNSPLHF.

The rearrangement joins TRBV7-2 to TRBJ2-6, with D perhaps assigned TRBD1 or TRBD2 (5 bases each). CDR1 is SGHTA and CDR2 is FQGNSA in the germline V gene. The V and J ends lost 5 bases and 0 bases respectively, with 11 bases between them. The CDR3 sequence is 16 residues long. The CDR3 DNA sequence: TGTGCCAGCAGCAGGGGACGGGGCTCTGGGGCCAACGTCCTGACTTTC. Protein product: CASSRGRGSGANVLTF.

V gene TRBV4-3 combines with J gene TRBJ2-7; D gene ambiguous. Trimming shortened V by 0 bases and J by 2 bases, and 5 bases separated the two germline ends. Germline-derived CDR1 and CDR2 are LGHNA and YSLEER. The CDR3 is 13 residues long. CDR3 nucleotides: TGCGCCAGCAGCCAAGACGATACCTACGAGCAGTACTTC. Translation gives CASSQDDTYEQYF.

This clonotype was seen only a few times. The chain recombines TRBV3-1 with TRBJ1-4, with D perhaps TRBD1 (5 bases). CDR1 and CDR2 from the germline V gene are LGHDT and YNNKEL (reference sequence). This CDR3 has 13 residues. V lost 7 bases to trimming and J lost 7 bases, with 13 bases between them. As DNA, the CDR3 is TGTGCCAGCAACATTCTGGGGGGTGAAAAACTGTTTTTT. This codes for CASNILGGEKLFF.

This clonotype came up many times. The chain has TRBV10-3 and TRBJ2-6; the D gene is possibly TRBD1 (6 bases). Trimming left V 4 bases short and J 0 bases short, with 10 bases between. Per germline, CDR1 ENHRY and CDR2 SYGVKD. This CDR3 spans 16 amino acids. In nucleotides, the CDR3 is TGTGCCATCAGTGTCGACAGGAGCTCTGGGGCCAACGTCCTGACTTTC. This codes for CAISVDRSSGANVLTF.

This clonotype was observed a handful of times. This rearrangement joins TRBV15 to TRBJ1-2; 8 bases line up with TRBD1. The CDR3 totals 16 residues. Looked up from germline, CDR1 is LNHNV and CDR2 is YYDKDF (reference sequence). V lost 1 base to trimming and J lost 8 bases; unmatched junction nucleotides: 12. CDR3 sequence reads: CATSRARWATGEGYTF. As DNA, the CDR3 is TGTGCCACCAGCAGAGCCCGTTGGGCGACAGGGGAAGGCTACACCTTC. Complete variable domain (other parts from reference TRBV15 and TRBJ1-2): DAMVIQNPRYQVTQFGKPVTLSCSQTLNHNVMYWYQQKSSQAPKLLFHYYDKDFNNEADTPDNFQSRRPNTSFCFLDIRSPGLGDTAMYLCATSRARWATGEGYTFGSGTRLTVV.

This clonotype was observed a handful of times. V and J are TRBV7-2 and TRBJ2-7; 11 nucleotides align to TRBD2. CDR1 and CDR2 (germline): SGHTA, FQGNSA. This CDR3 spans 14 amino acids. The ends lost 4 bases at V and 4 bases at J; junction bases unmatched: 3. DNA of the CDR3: TGTGCCAGCAGCTCGACTAGCGGGAAATACGAGCAGTACTTC. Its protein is CASSSTSGKYEQYF.

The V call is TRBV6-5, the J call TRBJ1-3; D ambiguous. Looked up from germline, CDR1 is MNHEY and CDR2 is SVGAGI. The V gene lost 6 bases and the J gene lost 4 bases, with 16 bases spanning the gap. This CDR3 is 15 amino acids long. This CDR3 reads CASSSLMGFGNTIYF. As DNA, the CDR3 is TGTGCCAGCAGCTCCCTCATGGGATTCGGAAACACCATATATTTT.

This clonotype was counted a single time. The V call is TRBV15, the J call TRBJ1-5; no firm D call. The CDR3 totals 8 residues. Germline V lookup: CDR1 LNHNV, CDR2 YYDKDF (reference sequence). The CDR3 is CSNQPQHF. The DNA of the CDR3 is TGTAGCAATCAGCCCCAGCATTTT.

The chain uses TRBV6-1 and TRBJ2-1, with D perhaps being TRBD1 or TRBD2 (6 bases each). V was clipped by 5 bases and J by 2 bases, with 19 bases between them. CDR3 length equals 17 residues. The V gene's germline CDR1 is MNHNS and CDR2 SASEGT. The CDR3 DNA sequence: TGTGCCAGCAGTCGTGACCGGAGGGGGACAACCTACAATGAGCAGTTCTTC. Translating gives CASSRDRRGTTYNEQFF.

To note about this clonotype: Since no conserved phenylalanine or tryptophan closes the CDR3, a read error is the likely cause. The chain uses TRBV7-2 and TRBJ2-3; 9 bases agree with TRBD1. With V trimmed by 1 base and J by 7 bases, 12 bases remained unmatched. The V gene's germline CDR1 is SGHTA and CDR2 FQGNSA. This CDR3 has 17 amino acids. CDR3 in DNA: TGTGCCAGCAGCTTAGTAGGACAGGGGTTTAAGGGTTATACGCAGTATCTT. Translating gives CASSLVGQGFKGYTQYL.

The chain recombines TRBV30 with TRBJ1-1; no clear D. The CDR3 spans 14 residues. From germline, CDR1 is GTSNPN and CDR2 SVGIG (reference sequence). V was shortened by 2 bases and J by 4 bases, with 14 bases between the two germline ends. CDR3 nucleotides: TGTGCCTGGAGTCTCCGGCCCCTGAGCACTGAAGCTTTCTTT. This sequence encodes CAWSLRPLSTEAFF.

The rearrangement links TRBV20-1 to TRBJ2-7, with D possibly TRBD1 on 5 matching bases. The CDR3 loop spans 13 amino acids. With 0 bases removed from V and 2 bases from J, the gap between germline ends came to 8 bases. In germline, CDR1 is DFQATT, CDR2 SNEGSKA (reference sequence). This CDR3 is CSARDLTAYEQYF. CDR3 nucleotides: TGCAGTGCTAGAGATTTGACAGCCTACGAGCAGTACTTC.

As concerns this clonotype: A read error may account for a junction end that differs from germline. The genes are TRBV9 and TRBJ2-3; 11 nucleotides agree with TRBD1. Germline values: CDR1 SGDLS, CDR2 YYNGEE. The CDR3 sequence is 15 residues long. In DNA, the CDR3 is TGCACCAGCAGCGGGGACAGGGGGAGGACAGATACGCAGTATTTT. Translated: CTSSGDRGRTDTQYF.